Below, 7 T cell receptor beta chains from the same sample are listed, as sequenced in a study of control samples from healthy donors and cancer patients. Only in-frame clones appear in the TCRdb table, and some are missing; sequencing was by immunoSEQ multiplex PCR. In the table there are around 120,000 clones, approximately 90% of which are singletons. Sequenced: blood. These receptors originate from a man aged 40-50 years in good health.

This sequence joins TRBV5-1 and TRBJ2-2; D call uncertain. V lost 0 bases to trimming and J lost 0 bases, with 9 bases between them. This CDR3 region has 16 residues. Germline V lookup: CDR1 SGHRS, CDR2 YFSETQ. CDR3 bases: TGCGCCAGCAGCTTGGTTGTCAGTTCGAACACCGGGGAGCTGTTTTTT. Its protein product is CASSLVVSSNTGELFF.

V usage is TRBV2 and J usage is TRBJ2-7; the D gene is possibly TRBD1 (6 bases). CDR3 size: 13 residues. V lost 6 bases, J lost 2 bases, and 11 bases lay in between. Germline-derived CDR1 and CDR2 are SNHLY and FYNNEI. The CDR3 DNA sequence: TGTGCCAGCAGCCTACAGGGACCCTACGAGCAGTACTTC. Protein sequence: CASSLQGPYEQYF.

The chain uses TRBV30 and TRBJ1-1; possibly TRBD1 for D (5 bases). CDR1 and CDR2 (germline): GTSNPN, SVGIG (reference sequence). There are 13 residues in the CDR3. Trimming stripped 8 bases from V and 5 bases from J, with 18 bases between. The CDR3 reads CAAERGARTEAFF. In DNA, the CDR3 is TGTGCCGCAGAGAGGGGCGCGAGGACTGAAGCTTTCTTT. The variable domain in full, completed from reference TRBV30 and TRBJ1-1, reads SQTIHQWPATLVQPVGSPLSLECTVEGTSNPNLYWYRQAAGRGLQLLFYSVGIGQISSEVPQNLSASRPQDRQFILSSKKLLLSDSGFYLCAAERGARTEAFFGQGTRLTVV.

The rearrangement uses TRBV24-1 and TRBJ1-2; D gene unclear. V shed 3 bases and J shed 2 bases, with 9 bases lying between them. CDR1 KGHDR and CDR2 SFDVKD come from the germline V gene. CDR3 length: 14 amino acids. CDR3 residues: CATSDMARNYGYTF. The CDR3 bases are TGTGCCACCAGTGATATGGCCCGAAACTATGGCTACACCTTC.

The chain carries TRBV6-5 and TRBJ2-7; D gene ambiguous. CDR1 MNHEY and CDR2 SVGAGI come from the germline V gene. This CDR3 contains 15 residues. The V gene lost 8 bases and the J gene lost 2 bases, with 19 bases spanning the gap. CDR3 sequence: CASHADVGLPYEQYF. DNA of the CDR3: TGTGCCAGCCACGCGGACGTAGGCCTTCCCTACGAGCAGTACTTC.

This chain uses TRBV5-5 with TRBJ1-5, with TRBD1 matching 7 bases. V gave up 7 bases and J gave up 4 bases; unmatched junction bases: 5. The CDR3 has 13 amino acids. Germline values: CDR1 SGHKS, CDR2 YYEKEE (reference sequence). The CDR3 spells CASGDSYNQPQHF. CDR3 in DNA: TGTGCCAGCGGGGACAGCTATAATCAGCCCCAGCATTTT.

The chain recombines TRBV13 with TRBJ1-3; weak D call: TRBD1 (5 bases). The V end was cut by 0 bases, the J end by 0 bases, with 18 bases between. The CDR3 length is 19 residues. The V gene's germline CDR1 is PRHDT and CDR2 FYEKMQ (reference sequence). CDR3 sequence (DNA): TGTGCCAGCAGCTTAGGGGCTGGATTTGGGGGGATCTCTGGAAACACCATATATTTT. Protein sequence: CASSLGAGFGGISGNTIYF.